This T cell receptor (beta chain) was recovered during a study of breast tumors, draining lymph nodes, adjacent tissues. TCRdb reanalysed the multiplex PCR reads using MiXCR and keeps one entry per CDR3 protein. Of approximately 37,000 distinct CDR3 sequences listed, around 35% were seen once; the top ten hold about a tenth. This clonotype was detected many times. V was pared by 0 bases and J by 1 base, with 9 bases between. The CDR3 has 15 residues. Germline CDR1 SGHVS, CDR2 FNYEAQ. The source is a female donor with breast cancer. Some clones in this sample may be carry-over from other donors' samples. Source material: breast tumor tissue. This chain joins TRBV7-6 and TRBJ2-5; D is unresolved. CDR3 DNA sequence: TGTGCCAGCAGCTTAGCCCTTCGGGTCCAAGAGACCCAGTACTTC. It yields the protein CASSLALRVQETQYF.